This TCR beta chain was recovered during a study of spatial heterogeneity in lung cancer. Study-wide results and limits: In tumors, expanded intratumoral alpha and beta TCR counts tracked mutation counts.

Sample time point: sample taken at primary tumor resection. The donors, fewer than 95 patients with untreated early-stage non-small cell lung cancer, provided the samples. Every TCR cDNA molecule carried a tag that served as a unique molecular identifier. One entry per CDR3 protein results from TCRdb running MiXCR on the 5' RACE reads. The sample includes some 6,500 distinct CDR3 sequences, around 3.1% of them seen just once. In its sample, this clonotype ranks as medium-sized. What it recognizes is unknown. Specimen: lung tumor tissue, collected at surgery. The TCR sequence derives from a male donor with early-stage non-small cell lung cancer.

CDR3 nucleotide sequence: TGCGCCAGCAGTCCGGGGACAGGGTTCACAGATACGCAGTATTTT. Residues: CASSPGTGFTDTQYF. V gene TRBV5-1 combines with J gene TRBJ2-3; 9 bases map to TRBD1. V lost 5 bases and J lost 2; bases outside the gene matches: 6. Germline CDR1 reads SGHRS; CDR2 reads YFSETQ. The CDR3 length is 15 residues.